The 8 T cell receptor beta chains below come from one sample, sequenced in a study of T cell responses to AZD1222 COVID-19 vaccine. Only in-frame clones appear in the TCRdb table, and some are missing; sequencing was by immunoSEQ multiplex PCR. The top ten hold 1.8% of the sample, which has some 150,000 clones, about nine tenths seen once. Sequencing was performed on peripheral blood, taken on day 0 of AZD1222 vaccination. The receptor source for this set is an adult in good health.

The J gene is TRBJ2-1, the V gene TRBV28; 16 bases agree with TRBD2. CDR3 length: 16 residues. CDR1 is MDHEN and CDR2 is SYDVKM in the germline V gene. Trimming at V came to 5 bases and at J to 9 bases, leaving 7 bases not matched to a gene. CDR3 sequence: CASSAGTSGRAVEQFF. The DNA of the CDR3 is TGTGCCAGCAGTGCCGGGACTAGCGGGAGGGCCGTTGAGCAGTTCTTC.

CDR3 sequence: CASLQSGPSGNTIYF. The CDR3 DNA sequence: TGTGCCAGCCTTCAGTCGGGCCCCTCTGGAAACACCATATATTTT. The chain couples TRBV5-8 to TRBJ1-3; D is unresolved. The length of the CDR3 is 15 residues. The V gene lost 7 bases and the J gene lost 0 bases, with 14 bases spanning the gap. Per the germline V gene, CDR1 is SGHTS and CDR2 is YDEGEE. Full variable domain (remainder filled in from reference TRBV5-8 and TRBJ1-3): EAGVTQSPTHLIKTRGQQATLRCSPISGHTSVYWYQQALGLGLQFLLWYDEGEERNRGNFPPRFSGRQFPNYSSELNVNALELEDSALYLCASLQSGPSGNTIYFGEGSWLTVV.

This sequence joins TRBV24-1 and TRBJ2-7; D uncertain. This CDR3 region has 13 residues. With 3 bases removed from V and 4 bases from J, the gap between germline ends came to 9 bases. Per the germline V gene, CDR1 is KGHDR and CDR2 is SFDVKD. The CDR3 coding sequence is TGTGCCACCAGTGATGCGGACCAATACGAGCAGTACTTC. Encoded protein: CATSDADQYEQYF.

The V and J genes are TRBV19 and TRBJ1-3; 9 nucleotides agree with TRBD1. Germline V gene sequence: CDR1 LNHDA, CDR2 SQIVND (reference sequence). The CDR3 has 15 amino acids. V was pared by 5 bases and J by 2 bases, with 4 bases of the junction left unmatched. This chain's CDR3 is CASSLGQGTGNTIYF. The CDR3 nucleotides read TGTGCCAGTAGTCTGGGACAGGGTACTGGAAACACCATATATTTT.

The rearrangement links TRBV5-1 to TRBJ2-1, with a tentative D call TRBD1 (6 bases). Germline assignment: CDR1 SGHRS and CDR2 YFSETQ. Trimming pared 1 base from V and 2 bases from J, leaving 10 bases between. The CDR3 is 15 amino acids. The CDR3 sequence is CASSLSGTPYNEQFF. CDR3 DNA: TGCGCCAGCAGCTTGTCCGGGACACCCTACAATGAGCAGTTCTTC.

In DNA, the CDR3 is TGTGCCAGCAGTGACCGGGAGGACACCGGGGAGCTGTTTTTT. It encodes CASSDREDTGELFF. V and J are TRBV25-1 and TRBJ2-2; 7 nucleotides match TRBD2. Germline CDR1 is MGHDK and CDR2 is SYGVNS. V dropped 3 bases and J dropped 3; count of bases not matched to a gene: 1. The CDR3 consists of 14 residues.

The table lists this clone with a count of one. This chain joins TRBV28 and TRBJ1-2, with 8 bases that match TRBD1. The germline V gene encodes CDR1 MDHEN and CDR2 SYDVKM. This CDR3 is built from 12 residues. Trimming at V came to 5 bases and at J to 13 bases, leaving 9 bases not matched to a gene. The CDR3 spells CASSTDREFSTF. The CDR3 nucleotides read TGTGCCAGCAGTACGGACAGGGAATTCAGCACCTTC.

V gene TRBV3-1 (or the pseudogene TRBV3-2) combines with J gene TRBJ2-3; 8 nucleotides match TRBD2. The CDR3 length is 16 residues. The V segment lost 4 bases and the J segment 0 bases; nucleotides outside the gene matches: 6. Germline-derived CDR1 and CDR2 are LGHDT and YNNKEL (reference sequence). DNA of the CDR3: TGTGCCAGCAGCCCTCTTAAGCGGGGGAGCACAGATACGCAGTATTTT. Its translation is CASSPLKRGSTDTQYF.